These 32 T cell receptor beta chains came from one sample sequenced in a study of a mutant IDH1 vaccine in newly diagnosed glioma. Here immunoSEQ multiplex PCR was the method, and the copy in TCRdb shows in-frame clones only, minus some. In the table there are some 87,000 clones, more than 80% of which are singletons. Their cognate antigens are unknown. Time point specified: week 47, end of study. The investigators gave 300 ug of mutant IDH1 20-mer peptide in each vaccine dose, together with topical imiquimod. This material consisted of PBMCs, taken from a glioma patient whose treatment included an IDH1 peptide vaccine. These TCRs come from a man aged 40-49 years with glioma.

The chain couples TRBV9 to TRBJ2-2; a weak D match, TRBD2 (6 bases). Trimming removed 4 bases at V and 1 base at J, with 14 bases between. CDR1 is SGDLS, CDR2 YYNGEE, per germline. This CDR3 spans 16 amino acids. CDR3 residues: CASSPSAGLNTGELFF. Here the CDR3 DNA reads TGTGCCAGCAGCCCCTCAGCGGGCCTGAACACCGGGGAGCTGTTTTTT.

V usage is TRBV7-2 and J usage is TRBJ1-6, with D possibly TRBD1 on 5 matching bases. Looked up from germline, CDR1 is SGHTA and CDR2 is FQGNSA. V shed 3 bases and J shed 9 bases, with 9 bases lying between them. The CDR3 is 13 residues long. DNA of the CDR3: TGTGCCAGCAGCTTGGGACCGGGTTCACCCCTCCACTTT. Translation: CASSLGPGSPLHF.

In regard to this clone: The sample contains more than one DNA sequence encoding this CDR3. J is TRBJ2-1 and V is TRBV11-2; TRBD1 might be the D (5 bases). V was shortened by 0 bases and J by 3 bases, with 6 bases between the two germline ends. The CDR3 is 14 residues long. Germline V CDR1 and CDR2: SGHAT, FQNNGV. CDR3 sequence: CASSLEDSYNEQFF. The CDR3 DNA sequence: TGTGCCAGCAGCTTAGAAGACAGCTACAATGAGCAGTTCTTC.

The DNA of the CDR3 is TGTGCCAGCAGCTGGGGGGGTGGCGGACTGTTTTTT. Translation gives CASSWGGGGLFF. The chain employs TRBV7-9 and TRBJ1-4, with D possibly matching TRBD1 (5 bases). Germline V gives CDR1 SEHNR, CDR2 FQNEAQ (reference sequence). V lost 4 bases and J lost 13, with 13 bases in between. The CDR3 extends over 12 amino acids.

The chain recombines TRBV10-3 with TRBJ1-4, with 8 bases matching TRBD1. J was trimmed by 1 base and V by 4 bases; bases with no gene match: 2. Germline CDR1 and CDR2: ENHRY and SYGVKD. CDR3 length: 15 amino acids. The CDR3, as DNA: TGTGCCATCAGTGGGGGGACAGGAACTAATGAAAAACTGTTTTTT. This gives the protein CAISGGTGTNEKLFF.

This clone came up once. CDR3 DNA sequence: TGCAGCGTTGATGTGGGATTACAATACAATGAGCAGTTCTTC. As protein: CSVDVGLQYNEQFF. The chain joins TRBV29-1 to TRBJ2-1; the D is unclear. Trimming took 3 bases from V and 4 from J, leaving 13 bases between them. The CDR3 runs 14 residues. Germline V gene data show CDR1 as SQVTM and CDR2 as ANQGSEA.

The chain links TRBV2 to TRBJ1-1; TRBD1 matches at 7 bases. This CDR3 has 15 residues. Germline CDR1 SNHLY, CDR2 FYNNEI. V lost 2 bases, J lost 1 base, and 4 bases stayed unmatched. CDR3 DNA sequence: TGTGCCAGCAGTGAATCCCGGACAGGGAACACTGAAGCTTTCTTT. This codes for CASSESRTGNTEAFF.

The chain carries TRBV7-9 and TRBJ1-1, with a tentative D call TRBD1 (5 bases). Trimming cost V 0 bases and J 0 bases, with 8 bases left between them. The germline V gene has CDR1 SEHNR and CDR2 FQNEAQ (reference sequence). The CDR3 covers 15 residues. CDR3 bases: TGTGCCAGCAGCTTAGCGGGACCTTTGAACACTGAAGCTTTCTTT. This translates into CASSLAGPLNTEAFF. The entire variable domain, with the rest obtained from reference TRBV7-9 and TRBJ1-1, is as follows: DTGVSQNPRHKITKRGQNVTFRCDPISEHNRLYWYRQTLGQGPEFLTYFQNEAQLEKSRLLSDRFSAERPKGSFSTLEIQRTEQGDSAMYLCASSLAGPLNTEAFFGQGTRLTVV.

The gene calls are TRBV6-6 and TRBJ2-1, with D maybe TRBD2 (6 bases). The V end lost 6 bases, the J end lost 8 bases, and 14 bases lay between the germline ends. Germline V gives CDR1 MNHNY, CDR2 SVGAGI (reference sequence). The CDR3 consists of 13 residues. Here the CDR3 DNA reads TGTGCCAGCAGCCTAGGGGAGGTCGATGAGCAGTTCTTC. It specifies CASSLGEVDEQFF.

The table lists this clone with a few counts. This rearrangement joins TRBV5-1 to TRBJ2-2, with 8 bases aligning to TRBD2. This CDR3 comprises 15 residues. Trimming cost V 1 base and J 6 bases; bases outside gene matches: 5. The germline V gene has CDR1 SGHRS and CDR2 YFSETQ. In nucleotides, the CDR3 is TGCGCCAGCAGCTTGCGTGACGGGAGGGCCGGGGAGCTGTTTTTT. As protein: CASSLRDGRAGELFF.

The chain links TRBV19 to TRBJ2-3, with D possibly TRBD2 on 5 matching bases. The CDR3 runs to 12 residues. Per the germline V gene, CDR1 is LNHDA and CDR2 is SQIVND (reference sequence). V gave up 9 bases and J gave up 1 base, with 8 bases separating them. The CDR3 sequence: CASGLRTDTQYF. CDR3 DNA sequence: TGTGCCAGCGGACTTCGCACAGATACGCAGTATTTT.

V usage is TRBV4-3 and J usage is TRBJ2-5; 11 nucleotides line up with TRBD2. This CDR3 has 15 residues. Trimming cost V 0 bases and J 9 bases; bases outside gene matches: 6. In germline, CDR1 is LGHNA, CDR2 YSLEER. Here the CDR3 reads CASSQDGSGRAAQYF. The CDR3 nucleotides are TGCGCCAGCAGCCAAGACGGTAGCGGGAGGGCGGCCCAGTACTTC.

The chain links TRBV11-1 to TRBJ2-7, with a weak D call TRBD1 (6 bases). CDR3 length: 15 residues. CDR1 and CDR2 (germline): SGHAT, FQDESV (reference sequence). Deletions cut 6 bases from V and 6 bases from J, with 21 bases between. The CDR3, as DNA: TGTGCCAGCAGTAGCCGGGACAAAAGGGGGAGCGAGCAGTACTTC. As protein: CASSSRDKRGSEQYF.

The V call is TRBV13, the J call TRBJ2-5, with 8 positions matching TRBD2. J lost 2 bases, V lost 2 bases, and 4 bases had no gene match. The germline V gene has CDR1 PRHDT and CDR2 FYEKMQ (reference sequence). The CDR3 consists of 15 residues. The CDR3 region is CASSLLAGGQETQYF. In DNA form, the CDR3 reads TGTGCCAGCAGCTTACTAGCGGGTGGGCAAGAGACCCAGTACTTC.

The chain carries TRBV7-2 and TRBJ1-6, with D tentatively TRBD1 (6 bases). Germline CDR1 SGHTA, CDR2 FQGNSA. Trimming took off 4 bases at V and 7 bases at J, with 11 bases between the two ends. CDR3 length equals 14 residues. The CDR3 region has the DNA TGTGCCAGCAGCTCCGGACAGCTAAATTCACCCCTCCACTTT. Encoded protein: CASSSGQLNSPLHF.

The chain recombines TRBV9 with TRBJ2-7; the match to TRBD1 covers 9 bases. Losses at the gene ends were 3 bases for V and 6 bases for J; bases not matched to a gene: 1. The length of the CDR3 is 12 residues. Germline V gene lookup returns CDR1 SGDLS and CDR2 YYNGEE. The CDR3 DNA follows: TGTGCCAGCAGCGCGACAGGGGGCGAGCAGTACTTC. It translates to CASSATGGEQYF.

The chain employs TRBV6-5 and TRBJ2-3, with a possible D match to TRBD2 (6 bases). V was cut by 1 base and J by 10 bases, with 9 bases left in between. CDR3 length: 12 residues. Germline CDR1 and CDR2: MNHEY and SVGAGI. The CDR3: CASSYLGGAQYF. For the CDR3, the DNA is TGTGCCAGCAGTTACTTGGGGGGAGCGCAGTATTTT.

This chain joins TRBV5-6 and TRBJ1-2; no definite D call. CDR3 size: 14 residues. The germline V and J ends were trimmed by 2 bases and 2 bases, with 10 bases remaining between them. Germline CDR1 and CDR2: SGHDT and YYEEEE. In nucleotides, the CDR3 is TGTGCCAGCAGCTTAATCAGACTAAACTATGGCTACACCTTC. Translated, it gives CASSLIRLNYGYTF. The entire variable domain, with the rest obtained from reference TRBV5-6 and TRBJ1-2, is as follows: DAGVTQSPTHLIKTRGQQVTLRCSPKSGHDTVSWYQQALGQGPQFIFQYYEEEERQRGNFPDRFSGHQFPNYSSELNVNALLLGDSALYLCASSLIRLNYGYTFGSGTRLTVV.

The chain couples TRBV5-1 to TRBJ1-1, with 9 bases identical to TRBD1. The CDR3 spans 14 residues. V lost 4 bases and J lost 7; bases outside the gene matches: 8. CDR1 SGHRS and CDR2 YFSETQ come from the germline V gene. Written as DNA, the CDR3 is TGCGCCAGCAGCGTACAGGGGGCGTATGGTGAAGCTTTCTTT. This gives the protein CASSVQGAYGEAFF.

In DNA form, the CDR3 reads TGTGCCAGTAGTTCGACCAGGGGTTCCTACGAGCAGTACTTC. Residues: CASSSTRGSYEQYF. The rearrangement joins TRBV19 to TRBJ2-7, with D possibly TRBD1 on 6 matching bases. Trimming removed 5 bases from V and 1 base from J, with 12 bases in between. The CDR3 has 14 amino acids. Germline CDR1 is LNHDA and CDR2 is SQIVND (reference sequence).

V usage is TRBV21-1 and J usage is TRBJ2-3; TRBD1, as called in the table, went unchecked against the DNA. TRBV21-1 is marked as a pseudogene. The CDR3 loop spans 17 amino acids. The CDR3 sequence is CASSNPSPGQITDTQYF. CDR3 DNA sequence: TGTGCCAGCAGCAATCCCAGTCCGGGACAAATCACAGATACGCAGTATTTT.

V and J are TRBV7-3 and TRBJ2-7; the match to TRBD1 covers 9 bases. V shed 5 bases and J 0 bases; nucleotides not matched to a gene: 5. This CDR3 region has 15 residues. Germline V gives CDR1 SGHTA, CDR2 FQGTGA. This CDR3 is CASSKAGQGSYEQYF. In DNA, the CDR3 is TGTGCCAGCAGCAAAGCGGGACAGGGCTCCTACGAGCAGTACTTC.

The J gene is TRBJ1-2, the V gene TRBV18; D is unclear. The CDR3 has 14 amino acids. CDR1 and CDR2 from the germline V gene are KGHSH and LQKENI. The V and J ends lost 3 bases and 7 bases respectively, with 15 bases between them. For the CDR3, the DNA is TGTGCCAGCTCACCCGAAACGGGCAGGTCTGGCTACACCTTC. Residues: CASSPETGRSGYTF. The whole variable domain, filled in from reference TRBV18 and TRBJ1-2, reads NAGVMQNPRHLVRRRGQEARLRCSPMKGHSHVYWYRQLPEEGLKFMVYLQKENIIDESGMPKERFSAEFPKEGPSILRIQQVVRGDSAAYFCASSPETGRSGYTFGSGTRLTVV.

This clone was seen a single time. V is TRBV4-2 and J is TRBJ2-7; no firm D call. CDR3 length: 14 residues. Germline values: CDR1 LGHNA, CDR2 YNFKEQ. With 1 base removed from V and 0 bases from J, the gap between germline ends came to 7 bases. The chain's CDR3 is CASSQGLHSYEQYF. Written as DNA, the CDR3 is TGTGCCAGCAGCCAAGGACTCCACTCCTACGAGCAGTACTTC.

The chain combines TRBV29-1 with TRBJ2-5; no firm D call. The DNA end favors TRBJ2-7, so the J call may be wrong. Germline CDR1 reads SQVTM; CDR2 reads ANQGSEA. The CDR3 is made up of 14 amino acids. The DNA of the CDR3 is TGCAGCGTTGTGGGTACCCCAAGCTCCTACGAGCAGTACTTC. As protein: CSVVGTPSSYEQYF.

This chain links TRBV7-6 with TRBJ2-5; TRBD2 might be the D (6 bases). Germline V gene lookup returns CDR1 SGHVS and CDR2 FNYEAQ. With 2 bases removed from V and 5 bases from J, the gap between germline ends came to 15 bases. The CDR3 has 15 amino acids. In nucleotides, the CDR3 is TGTGCCAGCAGCTTATCGGGAGCGGTTTGGGAGACCCAGTACTTC. Amino acid sequence: CASSLSGAVWETQYF.

CDR3 region: CASSEDRVREKLFF. CDR3 nucleotide sequence: TGTGCCAGCAGTGAAGACAGGGTACGAGAAAAACTGTTTTTT. The J gene is TRBJ1-4, the V gene TRBV6-1; tentatively, D is TRBD1 (6 bases). The CDR3 contains 14 residues. Trimming cost V 1 base and J 8 bases, with 11 bases left between them. CDR1 MNHNS and CDR2 SASEGT come from the germline V gene.

A few counts support this clone. This chain links TRBV2 with TRBJ1-6; no reliable D call. CDR3 length: 17 residues. Trimming stripped 6 bases from V and 0 bases from J, with 15 bases between. Germline lookup yields CDR1 SNHLY and CDR2 FYNNEI. The CDR3 sequence is CASSPRGSHSYNSPLHF. CDR3 nucleotide sequence: TGTGCCAGCAGCCCACGAGGGAGCCACTCCTATAATTCACCCCTCCACTTT.

This chain links TRBV19 with TRBJ1-2; 9 bases agree with TRBD1. Per germline, CDR1 LNHDA and CDR2 SQIVND (reference sequence). The CDR3 consists of 14 residues. The J segment lost 6 bases and the V segment lost 4 bases, leaving 6 bases of the junction unmatched. CDR3 DNA sequence: TGTGCCAGTAGTACCCTTGGGACAGGGAATGGCTACACCTTC. Translation: CASSTLGTGNGYTF.

The chain has TRBV5-6 and TRBJ2-4; D is uncertain. Germline assignment: CDR1 SGHDT and CDR2 YYEEEE. V dropped 0 bases and J dropped 0 bases, with 10 bases sitting between them. The CDR3 loop spans 16 amino acids. CDR3 protein: CASSLGQVLAKNIQYF. The CDR3 nucleotides read TGTGCCAGCAGCTTGGGCCAGGTCCTAGCCAAAAACATTCAGTACTTC.

The chain carries TRBV14 and TRBJ2-3, with D tentatively TRBD2 (5 bases). V was pared by 1 base and J by 5 bases, with 16 bases between. CDR1 and CDR2 (germline): SGHDN, FVKESK. The CDR3 has 16 amino acids. DNA for the CDR3: TGTGCCAGCAGCCAAGGAACGACCTTTGCGGGAGATACGCAGTATTTT. Its translation: CASSQGTTFAGDTQYF.

This chain uses TRBV6-1 with TRBJ2-7, with D possibly matching TRBD2 (5 bases). CDR3 length equals 11 residues. CDR1 is MNHNS, CDR2 SASEGT, per germline. V lost 7 bases and J lost 5, with 9 bases in between. CDR3 sequence (DNA): TGTGCCAGCACAGCGGTCAACGAGCAGTACTTC. It codes for CASTAVNEQYF.